This record concerns one T cell receptor (beta chain) sequence. Its antigen remains unknown. The sample belongs to a study of cytomegalovirus exposure and HLA in healthy donors. The primer mix had 60 Vbeta and 13 Jbeta primers. TCRdb keeps only in-frame clones here, not all; method: immunoSEQ multiplex PCR. This sample has over 250,000 clones; approximately 70% occur once, and the top ten carry 2% to 2.5%. Study findings and constraints: As confirmed in vitro, a few CMV-associated chains were specific for CMV antigens. In an earlier analysis, productive rearrangement rates for most beta V segments clustered near 87% or 30%.

V shed 5 bases, J shed 2 bases, and the junction held 11 bases outside the gene matches. CDR3 length equals 19 residues. Germline V gives CDR1 SGHAT, CDR2 FQNNGV. Healthy bone marrow donors supplied every sample. This clonotype originated in a female donor in good health and CMV-seronegative. The sequenced sample was PBMCs. This chain connects TRBV11-2 to TRBJ2-6, with 11 positions matching TRBD1. CDR3 amino acids: CASSLRTGGFQTGANVLTF. CDR3 DNA: TGTGCCAGCAGCCTAAGGACAGGGGGCTTTCAAACTGGGGCCAACGTCCTGACTTTC.